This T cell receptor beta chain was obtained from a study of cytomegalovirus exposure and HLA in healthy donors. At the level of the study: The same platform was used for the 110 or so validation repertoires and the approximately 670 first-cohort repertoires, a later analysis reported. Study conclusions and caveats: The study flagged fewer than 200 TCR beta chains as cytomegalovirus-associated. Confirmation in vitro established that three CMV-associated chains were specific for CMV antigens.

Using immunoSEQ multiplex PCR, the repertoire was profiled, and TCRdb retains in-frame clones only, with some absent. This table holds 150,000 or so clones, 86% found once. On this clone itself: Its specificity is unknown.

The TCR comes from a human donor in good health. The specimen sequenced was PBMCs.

CDR3 DNA: TGTGCCAGCAACCCCGCGGGGTTGGATGGCTACACCTTC. Encoded protein: CASNPAGLDGYTF. V is TRBV6-1 and J is TRBJ1-2; no firm D call. CDR3 length: 13 amino acids. Germline V gives CDR1 MNHNS, CDR2 SASEGT. V lost 7 bases to trimming and J lost 6 bases, with 15 bases between them.